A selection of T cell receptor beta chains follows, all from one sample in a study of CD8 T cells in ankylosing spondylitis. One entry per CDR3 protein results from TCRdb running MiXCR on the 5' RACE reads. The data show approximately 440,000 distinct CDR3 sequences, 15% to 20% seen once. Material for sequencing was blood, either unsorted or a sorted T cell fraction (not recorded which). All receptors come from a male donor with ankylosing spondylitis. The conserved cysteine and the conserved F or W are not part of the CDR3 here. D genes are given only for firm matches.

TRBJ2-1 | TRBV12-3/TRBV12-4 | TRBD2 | ASSFRSSGSNEQF
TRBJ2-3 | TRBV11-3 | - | ASSYPTGFTDTQY
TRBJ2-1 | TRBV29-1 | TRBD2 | SVEYRLAGLNNEQF
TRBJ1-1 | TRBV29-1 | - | SGSGLLNTEAF
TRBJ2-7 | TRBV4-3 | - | ASSQGLEQIYEQY
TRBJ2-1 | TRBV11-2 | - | ASSSARGEQF
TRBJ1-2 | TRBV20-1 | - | SVRSKVGIGGYT
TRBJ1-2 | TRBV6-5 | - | ASSYSMEGRYGYT
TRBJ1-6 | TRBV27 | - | ASSLSRQTNSPLH
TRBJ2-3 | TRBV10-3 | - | AISVSGTDTQY
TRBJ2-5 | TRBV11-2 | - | ASSLVGRMVETQY
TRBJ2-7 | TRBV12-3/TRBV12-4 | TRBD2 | AICLWASGRSPYEQY
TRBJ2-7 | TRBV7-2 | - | ASSLYPSSYEQY
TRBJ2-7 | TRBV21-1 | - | ASSKEPHGEQY
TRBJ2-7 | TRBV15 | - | ATSRGNREHEQY
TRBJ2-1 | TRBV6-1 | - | ASKPPDGSYNEQF
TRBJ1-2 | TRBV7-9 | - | ASSLGQAGYGYT
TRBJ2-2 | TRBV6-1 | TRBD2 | ASGAGGRLGELF
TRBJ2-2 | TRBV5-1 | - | ASSHPAGELF
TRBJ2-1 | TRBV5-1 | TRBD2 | ASSLAHAESLAGNPYNEQF
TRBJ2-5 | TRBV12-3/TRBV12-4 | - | ASSRSGTKYQETQY
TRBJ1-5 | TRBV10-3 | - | AISESRGDNQPQH
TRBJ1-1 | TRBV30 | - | AWSGRTEAF
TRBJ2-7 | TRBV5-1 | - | ASSAGTVNYEQY
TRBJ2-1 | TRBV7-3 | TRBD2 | ASSQDAAGAGVNEQF
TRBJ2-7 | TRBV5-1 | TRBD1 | ASSWGQGSPYEQY
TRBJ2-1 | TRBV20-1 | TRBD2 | SAVDSGGVYNEQF
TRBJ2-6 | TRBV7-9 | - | ASSFLGSGANVLT
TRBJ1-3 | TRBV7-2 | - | ASSLIPSGSSGNTIY
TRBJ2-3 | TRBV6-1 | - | ASSRLVSTDTQY
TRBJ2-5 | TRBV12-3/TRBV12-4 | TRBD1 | ASSFGTGGTQY
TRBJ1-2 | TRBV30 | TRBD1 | AWSLGQSYGYT
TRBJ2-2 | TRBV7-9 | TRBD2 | ASSSGLAGYTGELF
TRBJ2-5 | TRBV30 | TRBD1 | AWSWGQGQETQY
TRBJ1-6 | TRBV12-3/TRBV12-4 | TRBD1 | ASSMLQGDSPLH
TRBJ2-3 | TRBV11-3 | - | ASSPSEGATDTQY
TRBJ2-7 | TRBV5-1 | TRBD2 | ASTFLAGGPYEQY
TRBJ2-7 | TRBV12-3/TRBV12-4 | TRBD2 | ASSPLAAVSYEQY
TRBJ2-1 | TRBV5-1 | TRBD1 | ASSWDRGPLNEQF
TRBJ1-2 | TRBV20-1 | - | SATQGGDGYT
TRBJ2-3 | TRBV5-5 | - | ASSPGLRSGTDTQY
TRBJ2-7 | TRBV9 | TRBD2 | ASGSGKLYEQY
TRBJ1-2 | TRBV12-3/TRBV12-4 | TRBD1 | ASSSGTGGDYGYT
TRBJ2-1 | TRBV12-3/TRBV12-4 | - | ASTKRMYNEQF
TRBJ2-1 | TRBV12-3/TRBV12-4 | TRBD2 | ASSFVLAESSYNEQF
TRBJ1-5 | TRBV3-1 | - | ASSPGGNYQPQH
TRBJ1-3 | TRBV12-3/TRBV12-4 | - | ASSFPGSGNTIY
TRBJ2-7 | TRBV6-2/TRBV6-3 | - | ASSYKVGEQY
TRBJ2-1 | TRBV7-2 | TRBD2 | ASSAGRGISYNEQF
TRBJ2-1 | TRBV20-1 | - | SARDIGETVYNEQF
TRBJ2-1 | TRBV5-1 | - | ASSPGATARYNEQF
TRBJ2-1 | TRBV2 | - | ASSRDIFNEQF